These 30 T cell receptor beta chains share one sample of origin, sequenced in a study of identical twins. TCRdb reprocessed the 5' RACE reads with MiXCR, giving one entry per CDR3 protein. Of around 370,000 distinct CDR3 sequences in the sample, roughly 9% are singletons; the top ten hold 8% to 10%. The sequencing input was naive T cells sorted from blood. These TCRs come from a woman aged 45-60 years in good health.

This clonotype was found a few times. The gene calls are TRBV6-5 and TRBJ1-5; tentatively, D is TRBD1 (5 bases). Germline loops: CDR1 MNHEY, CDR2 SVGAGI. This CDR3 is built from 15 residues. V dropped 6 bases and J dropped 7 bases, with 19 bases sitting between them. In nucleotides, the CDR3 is TGTGCCAGCAGCCCCAGGTTAGAGCGGGGCCAGCCCCAGCATTTT. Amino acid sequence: CASSPRLERGQPQHF.

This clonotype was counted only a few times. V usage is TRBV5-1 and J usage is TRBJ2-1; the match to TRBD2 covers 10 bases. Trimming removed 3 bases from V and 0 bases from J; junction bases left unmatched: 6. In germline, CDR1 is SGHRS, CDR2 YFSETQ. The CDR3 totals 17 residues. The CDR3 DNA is TGCGCCAGCAGCTCCTTCTCTAGCGGGAGCTCCTACAATGAGCAGTTCTTC. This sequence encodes CASSSFSSGSSYNEQFF. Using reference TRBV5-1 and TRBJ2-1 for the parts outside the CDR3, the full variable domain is KAGVTQTPRYLIKTRGQQVTLSCSPISGHRSVSWYQQTPGQGLQFLFEYFSETQRNKGNFPGRFSGRQFSNSRSEMNVSTLELGDSALYLCASSSFSSGSSYNEQFFGPGTRLTVL.

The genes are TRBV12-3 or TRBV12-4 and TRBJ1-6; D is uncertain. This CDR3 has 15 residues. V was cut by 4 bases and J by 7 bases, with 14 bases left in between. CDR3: CASSYYAAENSPLHF. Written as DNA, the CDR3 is TGTGCCAGCAGTTACTACGCGGCTGAAAATTCACCCCTCCACTTT.

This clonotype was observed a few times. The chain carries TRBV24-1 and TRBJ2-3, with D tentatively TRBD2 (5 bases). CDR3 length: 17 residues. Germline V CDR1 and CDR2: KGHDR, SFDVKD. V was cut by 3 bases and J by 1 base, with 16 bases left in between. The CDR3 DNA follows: TGTGCCACCAGTGATATGAAGACGGGGAGCGGCACAGATACGCAGTATTTT. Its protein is CATSDMKTGSGTDTQYF.

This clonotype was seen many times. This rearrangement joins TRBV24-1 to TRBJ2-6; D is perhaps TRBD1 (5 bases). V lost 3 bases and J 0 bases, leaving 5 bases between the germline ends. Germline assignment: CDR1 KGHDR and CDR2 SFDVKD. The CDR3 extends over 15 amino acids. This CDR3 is CATSDRGSGANVLTF. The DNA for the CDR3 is TGTGCCACCAGTGATAGGGGCTCTGGGGCCAACGTCCTGACTTTC.

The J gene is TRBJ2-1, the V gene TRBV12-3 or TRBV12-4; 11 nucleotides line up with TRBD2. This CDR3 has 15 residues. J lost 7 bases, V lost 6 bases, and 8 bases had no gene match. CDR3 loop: CASSLRGLAANEQFF. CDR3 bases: TGTGCCAGCAGCCTCAGGGGACTAGCGGCTAATGAGCAGTTCTTC.

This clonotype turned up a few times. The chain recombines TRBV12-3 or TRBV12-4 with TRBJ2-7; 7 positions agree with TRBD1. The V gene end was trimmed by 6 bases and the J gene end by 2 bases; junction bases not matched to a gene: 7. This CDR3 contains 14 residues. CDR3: CASRRQGVTYEQYF. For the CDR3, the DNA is TGTGCCAGCAGACGACAGGGCGTCACCTACGAGCAGTACTTC.

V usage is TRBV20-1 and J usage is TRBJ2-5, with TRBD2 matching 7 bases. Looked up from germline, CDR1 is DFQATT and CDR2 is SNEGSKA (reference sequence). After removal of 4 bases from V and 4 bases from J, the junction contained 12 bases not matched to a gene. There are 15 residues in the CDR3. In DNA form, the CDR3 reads TGCAGTGCTACAAGCCTGCGGGAGAAACTAGAGACCCAGTACTTC. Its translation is CSATSLREKLETQYF.

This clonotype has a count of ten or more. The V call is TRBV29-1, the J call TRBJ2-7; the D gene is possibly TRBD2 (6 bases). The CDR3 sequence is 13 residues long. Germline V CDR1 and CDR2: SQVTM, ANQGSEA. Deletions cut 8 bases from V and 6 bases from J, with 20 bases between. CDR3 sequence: CSLKAGPTSEQYF. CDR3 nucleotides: TGCAGCTTAAAAGCGGGTCCAACCAGCGAGCAGTACTTC.

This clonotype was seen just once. The CDR3 loop reads CSVSNTGGNEKLFF. CDR3 nucleotides: TGCAGCGTTTCAAATACAGGGGGGAACGAAAAACTGTTTTTT. This rearrangement joins TRBV29-1 to TRBJ1-4, with 8 bases matching TRBD1. The CDR3 extends over 14 amino acids. Per germline, CDR1 SQVTM and CDR2 ANQGSEA. J was trimmed by 8 bases and V by 5 bases; bases with no gene match: 10.

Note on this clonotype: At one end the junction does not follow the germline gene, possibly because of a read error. In nucleotides, the CDR3 is TGTGCCAGAAGTTCACTGACAGGGGGCGTCTCTGGGGCCAACGTCCTGACTTTC. Protein product: CARSSLTGGVSGANVLTF. The gene calls are TRBV27 and TRBJ2-6, with TRBD1 identical over 10 bases. Germline values: CDR1 MNHEY, CDR2 SMNVEV (reference sequence). The CDR3 runs 18 residues.

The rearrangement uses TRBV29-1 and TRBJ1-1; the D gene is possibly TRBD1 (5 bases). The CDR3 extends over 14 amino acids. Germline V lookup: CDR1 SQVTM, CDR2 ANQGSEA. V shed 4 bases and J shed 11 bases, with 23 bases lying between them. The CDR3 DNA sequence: TGCAGCGTTGGGGGGGGTCCGGGAGCGAGAGAGGCTTTCTTT. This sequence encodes CSVGGGPGAREAFF. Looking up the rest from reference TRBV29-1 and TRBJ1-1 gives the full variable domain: SAVISQKPSRDICQRGTSLTIQCQVDSQVTMMFWYRQQPGQSLTLIATANQGSEATYESGFVIDKFPISRPNLTFSTLTVSNMSPEDSSIYLCSVGGGPGAREAFFGQGTRLTVV.

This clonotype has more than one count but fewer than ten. The CDR3 loop reads CSARDMQGAKNIQYF. CDR3 coding DNA: TGCAGTGCTAGAGATATGCAGGGTGCCAAAAACATTCAGTACTTC. The chain carries TRBV20-1 and TRBJ2-4, with a tentative D call TRBD1 (5 bases). The CDR3 is 15 residues long. Trimming left V 0 bases short and J 1 base short, with 10 bases between. Germline assignment: CDR1 DFQATT and CDR2 SNEGSKA (reference sequence).

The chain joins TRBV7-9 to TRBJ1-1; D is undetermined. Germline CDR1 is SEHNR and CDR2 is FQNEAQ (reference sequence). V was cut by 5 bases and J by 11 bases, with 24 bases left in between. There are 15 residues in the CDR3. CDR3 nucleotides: TGTGCCAGCAGCCAAACACAAGGTCTTGGAGCGCATGCTTTCTTT. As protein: CASSQTQGLGAHAFF.

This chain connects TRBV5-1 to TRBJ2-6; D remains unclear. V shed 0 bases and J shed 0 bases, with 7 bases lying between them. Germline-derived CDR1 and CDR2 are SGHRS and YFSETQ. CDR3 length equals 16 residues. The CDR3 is CASSLVVNSGANVLTF. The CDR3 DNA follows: TGCGCCAGCAGCTTGGTGGTGAACTCTGGGGCCAACGTCCTGACTTTC. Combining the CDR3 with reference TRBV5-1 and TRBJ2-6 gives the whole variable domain KAGVTQTPRYLIKTRGQQVTLSCSPISGHRSVSWYQQTPGQGLQFLFEYFSETQRNKGNFPGRFSGRQFSNSRSEMNVSTLELGDSALYLCASSLVVNSGANVLTFGAGSRLTVL.

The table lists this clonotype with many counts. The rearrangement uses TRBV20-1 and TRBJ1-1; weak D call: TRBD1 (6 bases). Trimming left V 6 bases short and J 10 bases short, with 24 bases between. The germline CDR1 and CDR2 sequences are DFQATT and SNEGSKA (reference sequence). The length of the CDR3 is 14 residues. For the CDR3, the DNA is TGCAGTGCCAGGGCCCCACAGGGTGAAAAGGGAGCTTTCTTT. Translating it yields CSARAPQGEKGAFF.

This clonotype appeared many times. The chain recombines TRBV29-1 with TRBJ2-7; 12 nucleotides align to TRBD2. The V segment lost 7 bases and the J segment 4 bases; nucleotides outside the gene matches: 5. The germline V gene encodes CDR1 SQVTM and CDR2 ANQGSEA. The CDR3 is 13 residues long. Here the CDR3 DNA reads TGCAGCGGACTAGCGGGAGATGCTTACGAGCAGTACTTC. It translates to CSGLAGDAYEQYF.

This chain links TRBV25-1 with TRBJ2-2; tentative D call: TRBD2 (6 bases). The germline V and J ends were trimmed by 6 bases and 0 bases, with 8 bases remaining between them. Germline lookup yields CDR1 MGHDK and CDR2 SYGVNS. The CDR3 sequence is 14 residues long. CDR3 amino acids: CASRRGTNTGELFF. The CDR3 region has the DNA TGTGCCAGCAGACGGGGGACGAACACCGGGGAGCTGTTTTTT.

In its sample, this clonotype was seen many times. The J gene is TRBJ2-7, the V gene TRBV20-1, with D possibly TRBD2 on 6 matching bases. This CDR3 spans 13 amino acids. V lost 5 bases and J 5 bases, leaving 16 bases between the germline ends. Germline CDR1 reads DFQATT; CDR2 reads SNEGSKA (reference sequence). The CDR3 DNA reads TGCAGTGCTCATCTTAGCGGTTCCCACGAGCAGTACTTC. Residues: CSAHLSGSHEQYF.

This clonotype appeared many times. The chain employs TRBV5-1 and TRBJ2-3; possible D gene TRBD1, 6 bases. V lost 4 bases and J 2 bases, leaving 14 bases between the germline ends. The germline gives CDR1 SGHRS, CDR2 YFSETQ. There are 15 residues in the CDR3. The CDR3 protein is CASSPDRTNTDTQYF. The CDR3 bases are TGCGCCAGCAGCCCTGACAGGACCAACACAGATACGCAGTATTTT.

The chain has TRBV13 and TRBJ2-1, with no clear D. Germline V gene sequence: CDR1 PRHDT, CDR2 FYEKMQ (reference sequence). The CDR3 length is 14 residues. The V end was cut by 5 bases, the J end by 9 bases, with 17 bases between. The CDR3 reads CASSHGPRLGEQFF. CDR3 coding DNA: TGTGCCAGCAGCCACGGGCCCCGTTTAGGTGAGCAGTTCTTC.

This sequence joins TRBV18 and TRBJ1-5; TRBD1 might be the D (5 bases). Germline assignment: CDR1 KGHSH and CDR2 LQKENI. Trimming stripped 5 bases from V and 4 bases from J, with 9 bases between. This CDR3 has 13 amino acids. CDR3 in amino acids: CASSEGTNQPQHF. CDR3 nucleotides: TGTGCCAGCTCAGAGGGGACTAATCAGCCCCAGCATTTT. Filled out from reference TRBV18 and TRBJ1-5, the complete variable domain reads NAGVMQNPRHLVRRRGQEARLRCSPMKGHSHVYWYRQLPEEGLKFMVYLQKENIIDESGMPKERFSAEFPKEGPSILRIQQVVRGDSAAYFCASSEGTNQPQHFGDGTRLSIL.

The CDR3 DNA sequence: TGTGCCAGCAGCCCTAGTTCCCACTCTGGAAACACCATATATTTT. It is translated as CASSPSSHSGNTIYF. The chain carries TRBV7-8 and TRBJ1-3; no clear D gene. CDR3 length: 15 residues. Trimming removed 5 bases from V and 0 bases from J, with 11 bases in between. Per the germline V gene, CDR1 is SGHVS and CDR2 is FQNEAQ.

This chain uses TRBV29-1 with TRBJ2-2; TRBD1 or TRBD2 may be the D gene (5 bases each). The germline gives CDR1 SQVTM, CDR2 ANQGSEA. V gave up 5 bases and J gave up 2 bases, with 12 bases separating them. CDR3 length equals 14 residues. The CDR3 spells CSVRRDPNTGELFF. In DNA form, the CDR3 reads TGCAGCGTTCGCCGGGACCCTAACACCGGGGAGCTGTTTTTT.

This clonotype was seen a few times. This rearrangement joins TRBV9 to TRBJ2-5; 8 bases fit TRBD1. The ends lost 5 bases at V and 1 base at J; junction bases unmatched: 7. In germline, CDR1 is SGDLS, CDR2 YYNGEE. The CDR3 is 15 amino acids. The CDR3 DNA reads TGTGCCAGCAGTGCACAGGGGGATGTCCAAGAGACCCAGTACTTC. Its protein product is CASSAQGDVQETQYF. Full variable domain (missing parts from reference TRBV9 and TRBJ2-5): DSGVTQTPKHLITATGQRVTLRCSPRSGDLSVYWYQQSLDQGLQFLIQYYNGEERAKGNILERFSAQQFPDLHSELNLSSLELGDSALYFCASSAQGDVQETQYFGPGTRLLVL.

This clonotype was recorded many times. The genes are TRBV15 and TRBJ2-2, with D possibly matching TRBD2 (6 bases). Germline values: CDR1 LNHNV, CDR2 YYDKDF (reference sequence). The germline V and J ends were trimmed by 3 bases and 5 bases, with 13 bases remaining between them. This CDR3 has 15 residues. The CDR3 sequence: CATSSTSFGTGELFF. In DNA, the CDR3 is TGTGCCACCAGCAGTACTAGCTTTGGGACCGGGGAGCTGTTTTTT. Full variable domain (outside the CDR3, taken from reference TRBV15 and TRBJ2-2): DAMVIQNPRYQVTQFGKPVTLSCSQTLNHNVMYWYQQKSSQAPKLLFHYYDKDFNNEADTPDNFQSRRPNTSFCFLDIRSPGLGDTAMYLCATSSTSFGTGELFFGEGSRLTVL.

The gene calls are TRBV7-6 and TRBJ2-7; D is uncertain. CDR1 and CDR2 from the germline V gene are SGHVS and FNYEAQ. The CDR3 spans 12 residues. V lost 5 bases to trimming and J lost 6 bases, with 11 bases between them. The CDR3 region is CASSPGGIEQYF. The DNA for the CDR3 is TGTGCCAGCAGCCCTGGCGGAATCGAGCAGTACTTC. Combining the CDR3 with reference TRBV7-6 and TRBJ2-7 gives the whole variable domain GAGVSQSPRYKVTKRGQDVALRCDPISGHVSLYWYRQALGQGPEFLTYFNYEAQQDKSGLPNDRFSAERPEGSISTLTIQRTEQRDSAMYRCASSPGGIEQYFGPGTRLTVT.

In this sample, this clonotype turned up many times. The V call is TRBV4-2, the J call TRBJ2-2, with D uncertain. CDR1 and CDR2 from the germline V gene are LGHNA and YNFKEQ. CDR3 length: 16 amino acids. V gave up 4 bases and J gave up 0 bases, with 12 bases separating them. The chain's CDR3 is CASSPRSVTNTGELFF. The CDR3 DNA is TGTGCCAGCAGCCCAAGATCAGTCACGAACACCGGGGAGCTGTTTTTT.

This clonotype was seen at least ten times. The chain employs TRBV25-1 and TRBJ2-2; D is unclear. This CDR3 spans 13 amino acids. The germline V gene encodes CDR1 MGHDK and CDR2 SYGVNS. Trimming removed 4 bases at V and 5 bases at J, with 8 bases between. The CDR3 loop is CASSGLGTGELFF. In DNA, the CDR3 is TGTGCCAGCAGTGGGTTAGGGACCGGGGAGCTGTTTTTT.

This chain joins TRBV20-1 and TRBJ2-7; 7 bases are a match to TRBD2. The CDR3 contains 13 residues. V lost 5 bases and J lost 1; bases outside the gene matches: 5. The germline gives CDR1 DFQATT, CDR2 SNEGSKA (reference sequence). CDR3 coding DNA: TGCAGTGCTCGGCCGGGACTATCCTACGAGCAGTACTTC. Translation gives CSARPGLSYEQYF.